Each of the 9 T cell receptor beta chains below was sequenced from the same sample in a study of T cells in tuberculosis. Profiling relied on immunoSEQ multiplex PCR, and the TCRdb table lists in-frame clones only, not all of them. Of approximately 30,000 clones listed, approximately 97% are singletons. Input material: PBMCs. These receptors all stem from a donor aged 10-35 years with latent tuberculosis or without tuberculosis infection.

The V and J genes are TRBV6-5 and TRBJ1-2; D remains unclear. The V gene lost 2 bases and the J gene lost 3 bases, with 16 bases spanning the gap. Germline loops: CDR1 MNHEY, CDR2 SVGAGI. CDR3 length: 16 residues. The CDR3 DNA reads TGTGCCAGCAGTTACCCTACCTCGGGAGGGCACTATGGCTACACCTTC. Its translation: CASSYPTSGGHYGYTF.

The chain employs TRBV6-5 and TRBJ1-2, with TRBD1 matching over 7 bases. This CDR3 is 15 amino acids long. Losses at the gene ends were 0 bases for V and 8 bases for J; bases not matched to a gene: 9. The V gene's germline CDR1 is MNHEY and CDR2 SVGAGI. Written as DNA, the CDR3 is TGTGCCAGCAGTTACTCGAGTAGGCGGACAGGAGGCTACACCTTC. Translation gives CASSYSSRRTGGYTF.

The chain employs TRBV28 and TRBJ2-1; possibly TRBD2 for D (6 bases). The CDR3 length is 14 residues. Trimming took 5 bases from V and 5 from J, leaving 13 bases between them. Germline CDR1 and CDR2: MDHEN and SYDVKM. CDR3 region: CASSILAENNEQFF. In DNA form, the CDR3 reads TGTGCCAGCAGTATCTTAGCGGAGAACAATGAGCAGTTCTTC.

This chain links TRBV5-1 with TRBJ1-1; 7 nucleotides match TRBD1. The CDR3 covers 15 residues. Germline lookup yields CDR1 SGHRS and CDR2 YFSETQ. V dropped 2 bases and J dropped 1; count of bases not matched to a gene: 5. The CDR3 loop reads CASSFMGQQNTEAFF. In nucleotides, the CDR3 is TGCGCCAGCAGCTTTATGGGACAGCAGAACACTGAAGCTTTCTTT.

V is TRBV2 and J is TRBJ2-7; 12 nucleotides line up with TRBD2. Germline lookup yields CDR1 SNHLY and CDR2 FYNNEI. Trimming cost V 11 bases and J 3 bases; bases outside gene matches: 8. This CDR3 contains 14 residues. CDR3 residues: CAAQGLAGFYEQYF. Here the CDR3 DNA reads TGTGCCGCACAGGGACTAGCGGGTTTCTACGAGCAGTACTTC.

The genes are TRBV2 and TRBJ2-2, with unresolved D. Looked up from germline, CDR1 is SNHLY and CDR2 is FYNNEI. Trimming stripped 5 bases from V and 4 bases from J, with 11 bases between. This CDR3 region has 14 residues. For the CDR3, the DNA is TGTGCCAGCAGTTTCGTTAGTACCACCGGGGAGCTGTTTTTT. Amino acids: CASSFVSTTGELFF.

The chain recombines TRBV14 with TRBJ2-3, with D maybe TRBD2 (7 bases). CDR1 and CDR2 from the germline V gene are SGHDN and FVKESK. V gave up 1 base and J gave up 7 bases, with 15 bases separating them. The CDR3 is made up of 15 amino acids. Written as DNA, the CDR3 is TGTGCCAGCAGCCAAGGCGGGGGCCACCAATATACGCAGTATTTT. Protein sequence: CASSQGGGHQYTQYF.

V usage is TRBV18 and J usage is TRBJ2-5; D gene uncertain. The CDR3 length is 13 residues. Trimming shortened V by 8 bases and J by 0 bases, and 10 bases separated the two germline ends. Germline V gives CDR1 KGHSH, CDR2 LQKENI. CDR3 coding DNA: TGTGCCAGCGCCGACGGGTACCAAGAGACCCAGTACTTC. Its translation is CASADGYQETQYF.

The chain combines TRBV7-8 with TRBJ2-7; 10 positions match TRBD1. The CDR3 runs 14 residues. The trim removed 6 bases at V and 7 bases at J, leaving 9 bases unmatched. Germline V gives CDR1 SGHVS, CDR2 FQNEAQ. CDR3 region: CASRDRGRGGEQYF. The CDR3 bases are TGTGCCAGCAGAGACAGGGGGCGAGGGGGTGAGCAGTACTTC.